This entry lists 27 T cell receptor beta chains sequenced from one sample in a study of T-cell reconstitution after alpha-beta-depleted transplantation in children. Preparation of the TCRbeta library involved a method that used unique molecular identifiers. MiXCR was run by TCRdb on the PCR reads, yielding one entry per CDR3 protein. The sample records about 980,000 distinct CDR3 sequences, about 31% being singletons. Material: PBMCs, mostly from graft donor cells, obtained 360 days after TCRalphabeta/CD19-depleted stem cell transplant. The receptor set was obtained from a boy in the first two years of life who had a stem cell transplant for SCID, so the T cells may come from the graft donor.

Comments on this clonotype: Its ends do not fully match the called genes, so a read error is possible. The genes are TRBV12-3 or TRBV12-4 and TRBJ1-1, with D uncertain. This CDR3 region has 13 residues. The CDR3 nucleotides are TGTGCCAGCACCCTGGTTGAGAACATTGAAGCTTTCTTT. It is translated as CASTLVENIEAFF.

This chain uses TRBV2 with TRBJ2-3; 9 nucleotides align to TRBD2. CDR1 SNHLY and CDR2 FYNNEI come from the germline V gene. This CDR3 is built from 12 residues. V shed 3 bases and J 14 bases; nucleotides not matched to a gene: 6. Here the CDR3 reads CASSDELAGPYF. The DNA for the CDR3 is TGTGCCAGCAGTGATGAGCTAGCGGGGCCGTATTTT. The complete variable domain, with remaining parts taken from reference TRBV2 and TRBJ2-3, reads EPEVTQTPSHQVTQMGQEVILRCVPISNHLYFYWYRQILGQKVEFLVSFYNNEISEKSEIFDDQFSVERPDGSNFTLKIRSTKLEDSAMYFCASSDELAGPYFGPGTRLTVL.

This clonotype was found a few times. The chain combines TRBV12-3 or TRBV12-4 with TRBJ2-1; TRBD2 aligns across 10 bases. The CDR3 contains 16 residues. With V trimmed by 5 bases and J by 5 bases, 9 bases remained unmatched. This CDR3 is CASSPHQRGGNNEQFF. CDR3 sequence (DNA): TGTGCCAGCAGTCCCCATCAGCGGGGGGGAAACAATGAGCAGTTCTTC.

This clonotype has a handful of counts. This chain joins TRBV29-1 and TRBJ2-7, with 8 bases identical to TRBD1. The CDR3 consists of 14 residues. V shed 6 bases, J shed 2 bases, and the junction held 9 bases outside the gene matches. The germline gives CDR1 SQVTM, CDR2 ANQGSEA. The CDR3: CSVQQTGQAYEQYF. The CDR3 region has the DNA TGCAGCGTCCAACAGACGGGACAGGCCTACGAGCAGTACTTC.

This clonotype occurred a few times. CDR3 coding DNA: TGCAGTGCTAGAGATGGAGGGGAGGGCAATCAGCCCCAGCATTTT. It is translated as CSARDGGEGNQPQHF. This rearrangement joins TRBV20-1 to TRBJ1-5; D perhaps matches TRBD1 (5 bases). The germline V gene encodes CDR1 DFQATT and CDR2 SNEGSKA (reference sequence). There are 15 residues in the CDR3. Deletions cut 0 bases from V and 2 bases from J, with 11 bases between.

The J gene is TRBJ1-5, the V gene TRBV20-1; D is uncertain. CDR1 is DFQATT and CDR2 is SNEGSKA in the germline V gene (reference sequence). The CDR3 runs 14 residues. The V end lost 5 bases, the J end lost 2 bases, and 13 bases lay between the germline ends. The DNA of the CDR3 is TGCAGTGCTTCCAAGCCTAAGGGCAATCAGCCCCAGCATTTT. Translated, it gives CSASKPKGNQPQHF.

This clonotype was recorded a few times. The chain carries TRBV19 and TRBJ1-1, with D possibly being TRBD1 (5 bases). CDR3 length: 19 residues. Deletions cut 6 bases from V and 0 bases from J, with 26 bases between. Germline V CDR1 and CDR2: LNHDA, SQIVND (reference sequence). The CDR3 spells CASRGTRTGGMPMNTEAFF. CDR3 DNA sequence: TGTGCCAGTAGAGGGACGCGGACGGGAGGCATGCCTATGAACACTGAAGCTTTCTTT.

The J gene is TRBJ2-5, the V gene TRBV4-1; possibly TRBD1 or TRBD2 for D (6 bases each). Germline CDR1 MGHRA, CDR2 YSYEKL. The CDR3 has 16 residues. Trimming removed 0 bases at V and 5 bases at J, with 16 bases between. The CDR3 bases are TGCGCCAGCAGCCAAGAGCACGGGGGCCCATGGGAGACCCAGTACTTC. This sequence encodes CASSQEHGGPWETQYF.

V and J are TRBV6-1 and TRBJ1-1; unclear D gene. This CDR3 contains 13 residues. V was pared by 2 bases and J by 11 bases, with 15 bases between. The V gene's germline CDR1 is MNHNS and CDR2 SASEGT. The CDR3 here is CASSESRILWAFF. The CDR3 DNA is TGTGCCAGCAGTGAATCCCGGATATTGTGGGCTTTCTTT.

A few counts support this clonotype. The V and J genes are TRBV6-4 and TRBJ1-1, with no clear D. Germline-derived CDR1 and CDR2 are MRHNA and SNTAGT. Trimming pared 6 bases from V and 1 base from J, leaving 27 bases between. The CDR3 has 19 amino acids. CDR3 amino acids: CASSQLRLGQPEKNTEAFF. The CDR3 DNA reads as TGTGCCAGCAGCCAGTTGAGATTGGGTCAGCCAGAAAAGAACACTGAAGCTTTCTTT.

A few counts support this clonotype. The chain carries TRBV9 and TRBJ2-1, with TRBD2 matching over 10 bases. The CDR3 covers 14 residues. V lost 3 bases to trimming and J lost 4 bases; unmatched junction nucleotides: 1. CDR1 SGDLS and CDR2 YYNGEE come from the germline V gene. DNA of the CDR3: TGTGCCAGCAGCGCTAGCGGGGGATACAATGAGCAGTTCTTC. Translated, it gives CASSASGGYNEQFF.

The chain couples TRBV12-3 or TRBV12-4 to TRBJ2-5; TRBD2 aligns across 11 bases. With 3 bases clipped from V and 8 bases from J, the junction kept 5 bases outside the gene matches. CDR3 length equals 14 residues. The CDR3 region has the DNA TGTGCCAGCAGTTTTTCTCTAGCGGGGGGCACCCAGTACTTC. Translated: CASSFSLAGGTQYF.

The V and J genes are TRBV20-1 and TRBJ1-2, with 7 bases identical to TRBD1. The CDR3 length is 17 residues. V dropped 3 bases and J dropped 5; count of bases not matched to a gene: 18. Per the germline V gene, CDR1 is DFQATT and CDR2 is SNEGSKA (reference sequence). The CDR3 DNA reads TGCAGTGCTAGGGAACAGGGGACGGCCTATAGAGGGTATGGCTACACCTTC. This gives the protein CSAREQGTAYRGYGYTF.

This chain joins TRBV2 and TRBJ2-1; no clear D gene. Germline V gene sequence: CDR1 SNHLY, CDR2 FYNNEI. There are 11 residues in the CDR3. Trimming pared 3 bases from V and 15 bases from J, leaving 12 bases between. CDR3 sequence (DNA): TGTGCCAGCAGTGAGGCACAGTTCTCGTTCTTC. Protein product: CASSEAQFSFF.

This clonotype was found a few times. V is TRBV15 and J is TRBJ2-7; a weak D match, TRBD1 (6 bases). Germline V gene lookup returns CDR1 LNHNV and CDR2 YYDKDF (reference sequence). The V and J ends lost 5 bases and 1 base respectively, with 21 bases between them. The CDR3 is 17 residues long. DNA for the CDR3: TGTGCCACCAGCCCCGCCCTACAGGGCGACGCGTCCTACGAGCAGTACTTC. It yields the protein CATSPALQGDASYEQYF.

J is TRBJ2-3 and V is TRBV20-1; unclear D gene. This CDR3 contains 16 residues. Deletions cut 4 bases from V and 1 base from J, with 18 bases between. Germline V gene data show CDR1 as DFQATT and CDR2 as SNEGSKA (reference sequence). The CDR3 DNA reads TGCAGTGCTATAGACTTCGTCTCTCGGGGCACAGATACGCAGTATTTT. This sequence encodes CSAIDFVSRGTDTQYF.

This clonotype was seen a handful of times. V is TRBV29-1 and J is TRBJ2-3; 8 bases agree with TRBD2. The CDR3 is made up of 16 amino acids. CDR1 is SQVTM, CDR2 ANQGSEA, per germline. V shed 2 bases and J 0 bases; nucleotides not matched to a gene: 7. The CDR3 DNA reads TGCAGCGTTGAAAAAAGTCCGGGGGGGAGCACAGATACGCAGTATTTT. Translated: CSVEKSPGGSTDTQYF.

The chain uses TRBV5-1 and TRBJ1-2, with a weak D call TRBD1 (6 bases). Germline CDR1 SGHRS, CDR2 YFSETQ. This CDR3 region has 12 residues. Trimming took 2 bases from V and 8 from J, leaving 10 bases between them. For the CDR3, the DNA is TGCGCCAGCAGCTTCGCAGGACAGGGCTACACCTTC. Its protein is CASSFAGQGYTF.

This clonotype was detected a few times. This rearrangement joins TRBV13 to TRBJ2-1; 7 positions match TRBD1. Looked up from germline, CDR1 is PRHDT and CDR2 is FYEKMQ (reference sequence). The CDR3 is 15 residues long. Germline trimming cut 7 bases from V and 10 bases from J; bases unmatched to any gene: 16. In nucleotides, the CDR3 is TGTGCCAGCACCCTTCCGGGACAGAGGCTTTCGGAGCAGTTCTTC. Protein product: CASTLPGQRLSEQFF. The full variable domain, completed using reference TRBV13 and TRBJ2-1, is AAGVIQSPRHLIKEKRETATLKCYPIPRHDTVYWYQQGPGQDPQFLISFYEKMQSDKGSIPDRFSAQQFSDYHSELNMSSLELGDSALYFCASTLPGQRLSEQFFGPGTRLTVL.

The chain joins TRBV20-1 to TRBJ2-5; a possible D gene is TRBD2 (6 bases). The germline CDR1 and CDR2 sequences are DFQATT and SNEGSKA (reference sequence). This CDR3 has 17 residues. V lost 4 bases, J lost 9 bases, and 30 bases lay in between. In DNA, the CDR3 is TGCAGTGCTACCAGAGGAGGGGCCCCAAGGTCGGTGGGGTCCCAGTACTTC. This gives the protein CSATRGGAPRSVGSQYF.

The chain employs TRBV14 and TRBJ2-5, with D perhaps TRBD1 (5 bases). V lost 4 bases and J 5 bases, leaving 17 bases between the germline ends. Germline-derived CDR1 and CDR2 are SGHDN and FVKESK. The CDR3 extends over 15 amino acids. The CDR3 spells CASSRGGRQWETQYF. The CDR3 nucleotides read TGTGCCAGCAGCCGAGGCGGAAGACAGTGGGAGACCCAGTACTTC.

This clonotype was observed a handful of times. J is TRBJ1-2 and V is TRBV6-5; the D is unclear. V was clipped by 4 bases and J by 7 bases, with 22 bases between them. Germline CDR1 and CDR2: MNHEY and SVGAGI. This CDR3 has 16 residues. The DNA for the CDR3 is TGTGCCAGCAGTTCACGCGACTTGACTGGATTGAGTGGCTACACCTTC. This gives the protein CASSSRDLTGLSGYTF.

The chain combines TRBV25-1 with TRBJ2-3; D not certain. Germline lookup yields CDR1 MGHDK and CDR2 SYGVNS. Trimming stripped 1 base from V and 1 base from J, with 6 bases between. The CDR3 totals 14 residues. As DNA, the CDR3 is TGTGCCAGCAGTGAATGGGTGGGCACAGATACGCAGTATTTT. It encodes CASSEWVGTDTQYF.

There are many counts of this clonotype. The CDR3 loop reads CAISEGDTQYF. The CDR3 nucleotides are TGTGCCATCAGTGAGGGGGATACGCAGTATTTT. The chain is built from TRBV10-3 and TRBJ2-3, with no clear D. The CDR3 spans 11 residues. The germline V and J ends were trimmed by 2 bases and 6 bases, with 3 bases remaining between them. CDR1 and CDR2 from the germline V gene are ENHRY and SYGVKD.

In this sample, this clonotype turned up many times. This chain links TRBV7-8 with TRBJ2-7; D call uncertain. The CDR3 consists of 17 residues. Germline V CDR1 and CDR2: SGHVS, FQNEAQ. With 3 bases removed from V and 1 base from J, the gap between germline ends came to 19 bases. The CDR3 here is CASSLRQVAGPSYEQYF. The CDR3 nucleotides are TGTGCCAGCAGCTTGCGCCAGGTGGCAGGACCTTCCTACGAGCAGTACTTC.

This chain connects TRBV20-1 to TRBJ2-1; 12 bases fit TRBD2. V lost 5 bases and J lost 9; bases outside the gene matches: 5. Germline lookup yields CDR1 DFQATT and CDR2 SNEGSKA (reference sequence). The CDR3 contains 13 residues. The CDR3 here is CSASSGGAPEQFF. DNA for the CDR3: TGCAGTGCTTCTAGCGGGGGGGCCCCTGAGCAGTTCTTC.

The table lists this clonotype with a few counts. V and J are TRBV5-1 and TRBJ2-7, with 8 bases lining up with TRBD2. The germline CDR1 and CDR2 sequences are SGHRS and YFSETQ. The length of the CDR3 is 17 residues. With V trimmed by 4 bases and J by 3 bases, 15 bases remained unmatched. Written as DNA, the CDR3 is TGCGCCAGCAGCCCCGAGGCGGGGGGCCCTAGGTTCTACGAGCAGTACTTC. It translates to CASSPEAGGPRFYEQYF.